This T cell receptor (beta chain) emerged from a study of cytomegalovirus exposure and HLA in healthy donors. For the study at large: Unique TCRs numbering 75 million to 95 million, obtained from HLA-typed donors, made up an early data release. Researchers found that 81% of fewer than 450 genotyped donors fell within the Caucasian-associated ancestry cluster. Study-level results: Associated with cytomegalovirus, according to the listing, were 150 to 200 TCR beta chains. Among CMV-associated TCR beta chains, most appeared HLA-restricted in a later analysis.

A multiplex PCR was run with 60 Vbeta primers and 13 Jbeta primers. Data came from immunoSEQ multiplex PCR; TCRdb stores just in-frame clones and leaves some out. The specimen's table records about 84,000 clones. Concerning this clone: Its antigen is still unknown.

V dropped 5 bases and J dropped 3 bases, with 14 bases sitting between them. CDR3 length equals 15 residues. Germline values: CDR1 SEHNR, CDR2 FQNEAQ (reference sequence). The receptor's source is a man aged 50-59 years in good health and CMV-seronegative. Sequencing was performed on PBMCs. The chain joins TRBV7-9 to TRBJ1-5; possible D gene TRBD1, 6 bases. CDR3 in DNA: TGTGCCAGCAGCCCTACCGACAGGATCAATCAGCCCCAGCATTTT. Residues: CASSPTDRINQPQHF. Full variable domain (remainder filled in from reference TRBV7-9 and TRBJ1-5): DTGVSQNPRHKITKRGQNVTFRCDPISEHNRLYWYRQTLGQGPEFLTYFQNEAQLEKSRLLSDRFSAERPKGSFSTLEIQRTEQGDSAMYLCASSPTDRINQPQHFGDGTRLSIL.